The text below deals with one T cell receptor beta chain. Its cognate antigen is unknown. The data stem from a study of T cell responses to AZD1222 COVID-19 vaccine. Study information: The analysis combined second doses at about 4 or about 12 weeks.

Unmatched junction bases numbered 3, after V lost 2 bases and J lost 6 bases. The CDR3 contains 13 residues. Looked up from germline, CDR1 is SGHNT and CDR2 is YYREEE (reference sequence). Only in-frame clones appear in the TCRdb table, and some are missing; sequencing was by immunoSEQ multiplex PCR. The sample consists of 100,000 to 150,000 clones, less than 95% of them appearing once. Study results and caveats: Spike regions recognized by vaccine-associated CD4 TCRs spanned the protein, led by 160-218 and 743-854. The breadth and depth of Spike-specific TCRs increased once two AZD1222 doses had been given. Donor demographics were predominantly white British with a female majority; clonal diversity may be underestimated.

The V gene is TRBV5-4, the J gene TRBJ1-2; 8 bases are a match to TRBD1. This specimen was peripheral blood, taken on day 0 of AZD1222 vaccination. This receptor was obtained from an adult in good health. CDR3 sequence (DNA): TGTGCCAGCAGCTTCGACAGGGGTCATGGCTACACCTTC. Encoded protein: CASSFDRGHGYTF.